These T cell receptor beta chains were read from a single sample in a study of a mutant IDH1 vaccine in newly diagnosed glioma. Their antigens remain unidentified. The protocol was immunoSEQ multiplex PCR, while the TCRdb copy is restricted to in-frame clones and leaves out a portion. This table has approximately 39,000 clones, roughly 79% appearing once. Here the sequenced sample was PBMCs, taken from a glioma patient whose treatment included an IDH1 peptide vaccine. The origin of the receptors is a man in his forties with glioma. The CDR3 runs from the conserved cysteine through the conserved F or W. The order of the fields is clone size, J gene, V gene, D gene, CDR3 protein, CDR3 DNA. The D gene is left open where the match is weak. The size of a clone is reported for some rows only, either as once, few or many, or as a class for expanded clones.

. | TRBJ2-1 | TRBV5-4 | . | CASSQAGLYNEQFF | TGTGCCAGCAGCCAAGCGGGCCTATACAATGAGCAGTTCTTC
. | TRBJ2-1 | TRBV11-3 | . | CASSLGRSGTRNEQFF | TGTGCCAGCAGCTTAGGACGTTCCGGTACCAGGAATGAGCAGTTCTTC
. | TRBJ2-5 | TRBV18 | TRBD2 | CASSPRDSGQETQYF | TGTGCCAGCTCACCACGGGATAGCGGGCAAGAGACCCAGTACTTC
. | TRBJ2-3 | TRBV4-2 | . | CASSQDKDSSTDTQYF | TGTGCCAGCAGCCAAGATAAGGACAGCAGCACAGATACGCAGTATTTT
. | TRBJ2-2 | TRBV14 | TRBD1 | CASSLGTGVTGELFF | TGTGCCAGCAGCCTGGGGACAGGGGTCACCGGGGAGCTGTTTTTT
. | TRBJ1-4 | TRBV18 | . | CASSPIKQKTNEKLFF | TGTGCCAGCTCACCCATCAAACAGAAAACTAATGAAAAACTGTTTTTT
. | TRBJ2-7 | TRBV19 | . | CASSISPGTLYEQYF | TGTGCCAGTAGTATCTCACCCGGGACACTTTACGAGCAGTACTTC
. | TRBJ2-5 | TRBV4-3 | . | CASSQDRDKETQYF | TGCGCCAGCAGCCAAGACAGGGATAAAGAGACCCAGTACTTC
. | TRBJ2-5 | TRBV6-1 | . | CASSEEVWGHQETQYF | TGTGCCAGCAGTGAAGAGGTCTGGGGGCACCAAGAGACCCAGTACTTC
. | TRBJ1-2 | TRBV4-3 | . | CASSQDLRKLYGYTF | TGCGCCAGCAGCCAAGATTTAAGGAAACTCTATGGCTACACCTTC
few | TRBJ1-5 | TRBV5-5 | . | CASSLVQPQHF | TGTGCCAGCAGCTTGGTTCAGCCCCAGCATTTT
few | TRBJ2-5 | TRBV7-2 | TRBD2 | CASSLLLAGGKETQYF | TGTGCCAGCAGCTTACTCCTAGCGGGAGGGAAAGAGACCCAGTACTTC
once | TRBJ2-3 | TRBV7-8 | TRBD1 | CASSPGQGLTDTQYF | TGTGCCAGCAGCCCGGGACAGGGTTTGACGGATACGCAGTATTTT
. | TRBJ2-5 | TRBV7-2 | TRBD2 | CASSLAIAGGPYQETQYF | TGTGCCAGCAGCTTAGCGATAGCGGGGGGCCCGTACCAAGAGACCCAGTACTTC
. | TRBJ2-5 | TRBV28 | . | CASSSRGRHIQETQYF | TGTGCCAGCAGTTCCCGGGGGAGACATATACAAGAGACCCAGTACTTC
. | TRBJ2-1 | TRBV5-5 | . | CASKPGTDYNEQFF | TGTGCCAGCAAACCCGGGACGGACTACAATGAGCAGTTCTTC
. | TRBJ2-5 | TRBV27 | . | CASSRTSMGETQYF | TGTGCCAGCAGCCGCACTAGCATGGGGGAGACCCAGTACTTC
. | TRBJ2-3 | TRBV6-5 | TRBD1 | CASRMGQGLPDTQYF | TGTGCCAGCAGGATGGGACAGGGGTTACCAGATACGCAGTATTTT
. | TRBJ2-1 | TRBV6-6 | TRBD2 | CASSYFLAGYNEQFF | TGTGCCAGCAGTTACTTCCTAGCGGGATACAATGAGCAGTTCTTC
. | TRBJ1-4 | TRBV19 | TRBD1 | CASKGQGFFNEKLFF | TGTGCCAGTAAGGGACAGGGATTCTTTAATGAAAAACTGTTTTTT
. | TRBJ1-2 | TRBV5-4 | TRBD1 | CASSPQGAGYGYTF | TGTGCCAGCAGCCCGCAGGGGGCGGGGTATGGCTACACCTTC
. | TRBJ2-7 | TRBV5-6 | . | CASSTTRGGEQYF | TGTGCCAGCAGCACTACCAGGGGTGGCGAGCAGTACTTC
. | TRBJ2-7 | TRBV27 | TRBD2 | CASSISGSPYEQYF | TGTGCCAGCAGTATTAGCGGGAGTCCGTACGAGCAGTACTTC
. | TRBJ1-3 | TRBV29-1 | TRBD1 | CSGRQGGNTIYF | TGCAGCGGTCGACAGGGTGGAAACACCATATATTTT
. | TRBJ1-2 | TRBV7-2 | . | CASSLDWGQIGYTF | TGTGCCAGCAGCTTAGATTGGGGGCAAATCGGCTACACCTTC
. | TRBJ1-1 | TRBV5-5 | TRBD1 | CASSLADRANTEAFF | TGTGCCAGCAGCTTGGCGGACAGGGCCAACACTGAAGCTTTCTTT
. | TRBJ2-7 | TRBV7-2 | TRBD1 | CASSLVQGGAYEQYF | TGTGCCAGCAGCTTAGTACAGGGGGGTGCGTACGAGCAGTACTTC
. | TRBJ2-7 | TRBV2 | . | CASSEWGAGNEQYF | TGTGCCAGCAGTGAATGGGGGGCGGGGAACGAGCAGTACTTC
once | TRBJ2-5 | TRBV7-2 | . | CASSSLNWGGPQYF | TGTGCCAGCAGCTCGCTTAATTGGGGGGGGCCCCAGTACTTC
. | TRBJ1-4 | TRBV30 | . | CAWKQSFNEKLFF | TGTGCCTGGAAGCAGAGCTTTAATGAAAAACTGTTTTTT
. | TRBJ2-5 | TRBV19 | . | CASSLPGPDGEQYF | TGTGCCAGTAGCCTCCCGGGACCCGACGGGGAGCAGTACTTC
. | TRBJ1-5 | TRBV6-5 | . | CASSPRDNNQPQHF | TGTGCCAGCAGTCCGAGGGACAACAATCAGCCCCAGCATTTT
. | TRBJ2-1 | TRBV9 | . | CASSVSGKLDEQFF | TGTGCCAGCAGCGTCTCAGGGAAACTCGATGAGCAGTTCTTC
. | TRBJ2-7 | TRBV6-5 | TRBD2 | CASSYARGTLYEQYF | TGTGCCAGCAGTTACGCGCGGGGGACTCTCTACGAGCAGTACTTC
. | TRBJ2-4 | TRBV5-6 | TRBD1 | CASSLADRAKNIQYF | TGTGCCAGCAGCTTGGCGGACAGGGCCAAAAACATTCAGTACTTC
. | TRBJ2-3 | TRBV15 | . | CATSRVGDTQYF | TGTGCCACCAGCAGGGTCGGCGATACGCAGTATTTT
. | TRBJ1-2 | TRBV7-2 | . | CASSTGFYGYTF | TGTGCCAGCAGCACGGGATTCTATGGCTACACCTTC
. | TRBJ2-5 | TRBV5-6 | . | CASTEGVQETQYF | TGTGCCAGCACCGAGGGGGTCCAAGAGACCCAGTACTTC
. | TRBJ2-5 | TRBV5-4 | . | CASSLGGPQETQYF | TGTGCCAGCAGCTTAGGGGGGCCCCAAGAGACCCAGTACTTC
few | TRBJ1-3 | TRBV28 | . | CASSKPGRNTIYF | TGTGCCAGCAGCAAACCCGGACGAAACACCATATATTTT
. | TRBJ2-7 | TRBV30 | . | CASTGGGGRYEQYF | TGTGCCTCAACGGGGGGCGGGGGCCGCTACGAGCAGTACTTC
once | TRBJ2-5 | TRBV15 | TRBD2 | CATSREGSSSGGQETQYF | TGTGCCACCAGCAGAGAGGGATCCTCTAGCGGGGGGCAGGAGACCCAGTACTTC
. | TRBJ2-7 | TRBV10-2 | TRBD2 | CASSEVRLAALGEQYF | TGCGCCAGCAGTGAAGTGCGACTAGCGGCCCTGGGGGAGCAGTACTTC
few | TRBJ1-2 | TRBV5-1 | TRBD1 | CASSTTGALDGYTF | TGCGCCAGCAGCACCACAGGGGCCCTGGATGGCTACACCTTC
. | TRBJ2-7 | TRBV4-1 | TRBD1 | CASSQDGEGAGEQYF | TGCGCCAGCAGCCAAGATGGCGAGGGGGCGGGCGAGCAGTACTTC
. | TRBJ2-5 | TRBV5-8 | . | CASSLGQSQETQYF | TGTGCCAGCAGCTTGGGACAGTCCCAAGAGACCCAGTACTTC
. | TRBJ2-7 | TRBV5-6 | . | CASSLEWQDVYSYEQYF | TGTGCCAGCAGCTTGGAGTGGCAGGACGTATATTCCTACGAGCAGTACTTC
. | TRBJ2-7 | TRBV7-9 | . | CASSRTDSYEQYF | TGTGCCAGCAGCCGGACGGATTCCTACGAGCAGTACTTC
. | TRBJ2-3 | TRBV19 | TRBD2 | CASRAGGIDTQYF | TGTGCCAGTAGGGCCGGGGGGATAGATACGCAGTATTTT
. | TRBJ2-7 | TRBV27 | . | CASSLTRGAYEQYF | TGTGCCAGCAGTTTAACGCGGGGAGCCTACGAGCAGTACTTC
few | TRBJ1-2 | TRBV7-2 | TRBD1 | CASSLIRGQGDAGYTF | TGTGCCAGCAGCTTAATCCGTGGACAGGGGGACGCTGGCTACACCTTC
. | TRBJ1-2 | TRBV20-1 | . | CSAVRGAGYTF | TGCAGTGCCGTCCGGGGGGCTGGCTACACCTTC
. | TRBJ2-7 | TRBV6-5 | TRBD1 | CASNRGSSYEQYF | TGTGCCAGCAACAGGGGGAGCTCCTACGAGCAGTACTTC
. | TRBJ1-4 | TRBV7-9 | TRBD1 | CASSLTTGGLEKLFF | TGTGCCAGCAGCTTAACGACAGGGGGCCTTGAAAAACTGTTTTTT
. | TRBJ1-2 | TRBV5-5 | . | CASSLGSYGYTF | TGTGCCAGCAGCCTGGGGAGCTATGGCTACACCTTC
. | TRBJ2-1 | TRBV9 | . | CASSVGRIGYNEQFF | TGTGCCAGCAGCGTAGGCCGGATTGGTTACAATGAGCAGTTCTTC
. | TRBJ1-1 | TRBV7-3 | . | CASSYLGDGTEAFF | TGTGCCAGCAGTTACCTAGGGGACGGGACTGAAGCTTTCTTT
. | TRBJ1-2 | TRBV4-1 | . | CASSRGENYGYTF | TGCGCCAGCAGTCGCGGTGAGAACTATGGCTACACCTTC
medium-sized | TRBJ1-5 | TRBV7-2 | . | CASSLSGINQPQHF | TGTGCCAGCAGCTTATCGGGGATCAATCAGCCCCAGCATTTT
. | TRBJ1-1 | TRBV6-5 | TRBD1 | CASSKTGWNTEAFF | TGTGCCAGCAGTAAGACAGGGTGGAACACTGAAGCTTTCTTT